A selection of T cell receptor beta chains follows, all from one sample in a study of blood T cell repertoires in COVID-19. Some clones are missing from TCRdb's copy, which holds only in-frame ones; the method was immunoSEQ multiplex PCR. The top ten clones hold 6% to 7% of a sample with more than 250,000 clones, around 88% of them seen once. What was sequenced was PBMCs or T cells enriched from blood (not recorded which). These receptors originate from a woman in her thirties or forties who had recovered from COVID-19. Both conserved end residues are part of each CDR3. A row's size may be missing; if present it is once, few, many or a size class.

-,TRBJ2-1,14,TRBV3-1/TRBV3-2,CASSQVSLHNEQFF
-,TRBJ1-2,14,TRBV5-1,CASSRTGPYYGYTF
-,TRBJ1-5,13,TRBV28,CASRLVNGQPQHF
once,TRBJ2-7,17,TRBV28,CASSLRFIGQGINEQYF
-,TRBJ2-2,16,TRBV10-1,CASSERGTGNTGELFF
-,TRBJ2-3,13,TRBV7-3,CASSFHSTDTQYF
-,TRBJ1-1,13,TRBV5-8,CASSLFPNTEAFF
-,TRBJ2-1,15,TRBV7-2,CASSLGLGLGNEQFF
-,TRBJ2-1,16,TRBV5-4,CASSTGTSGRRGEQFF
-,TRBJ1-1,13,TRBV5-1,CASSLEQNTEAFF
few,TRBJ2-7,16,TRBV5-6,CASSPGGGWRSYEQYF
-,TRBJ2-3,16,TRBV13,CASSLLVAGSTDTQYF
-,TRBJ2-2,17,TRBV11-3,CASSSTLAGVGTGELFF
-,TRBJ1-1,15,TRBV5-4,CASSLETVMNTEAFF
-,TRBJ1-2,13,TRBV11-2,CASSPGGAYGYTF
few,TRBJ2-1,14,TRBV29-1,CSVLGQGFYNEQFF
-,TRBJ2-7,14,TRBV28,CASIAPTSAYEQYF
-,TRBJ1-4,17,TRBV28,CASTVDRGHRTNEKLFF
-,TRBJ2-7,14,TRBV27,CASSLSGSSYEQYF
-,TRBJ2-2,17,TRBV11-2,CASSLSQVGSWAGELFF
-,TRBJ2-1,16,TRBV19,CASSPLVLVIAEEQFF
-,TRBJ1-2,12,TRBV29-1,CSGWEGGYGYTF
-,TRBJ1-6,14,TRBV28,CASSLWTANSPLHF
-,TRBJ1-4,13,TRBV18,CASSTRQEEKLFF
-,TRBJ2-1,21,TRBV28,CASSSRFFDSRQAVPYNEQFF
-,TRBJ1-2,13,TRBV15,CATSRVKENGYTF
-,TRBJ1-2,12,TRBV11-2,CASSRGGVGYTF
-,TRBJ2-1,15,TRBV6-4,CASSVVAGLMNEQFF
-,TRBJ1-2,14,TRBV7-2,CASSPWEGDYGYTF
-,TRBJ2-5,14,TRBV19,CASSPGTGTKTQYF
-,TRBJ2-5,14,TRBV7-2,CASSLYREDETQYF
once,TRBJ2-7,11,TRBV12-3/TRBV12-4,CASSPGTTLYF
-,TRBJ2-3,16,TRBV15,CATSRSPKRSTDTQYF
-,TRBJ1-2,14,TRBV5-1,CASSLASQGNGYTF
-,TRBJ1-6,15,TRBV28,CASRVGTKNNSPLHF
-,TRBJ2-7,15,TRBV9,CASSVSPSAFYEQYF
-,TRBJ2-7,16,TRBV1,CTSSQPIAGGSREQYF
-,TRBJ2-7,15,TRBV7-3,CASSISPAGSYEQYF
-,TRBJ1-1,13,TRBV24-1,CATRDGGATEAFF
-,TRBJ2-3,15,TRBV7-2,CASSFQRRSTDTQYF
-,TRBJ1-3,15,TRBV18,CASSPIPGSGNTIYF
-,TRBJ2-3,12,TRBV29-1,CSVELTGGLQYF
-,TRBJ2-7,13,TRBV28,CASSRLAGYEQYF
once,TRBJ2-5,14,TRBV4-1,CASSQDTGQETQYF
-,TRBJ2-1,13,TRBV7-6,CASSLGAGTKQFF
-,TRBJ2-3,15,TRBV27,CASRGAGGPTDTQYF
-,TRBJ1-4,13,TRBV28,CASRGDLGEKLFF
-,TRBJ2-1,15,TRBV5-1,CASSLEGRTDNEQFF
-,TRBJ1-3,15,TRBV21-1,CASCGQGDSGNTIYF
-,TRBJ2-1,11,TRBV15,CATSRAHEQFF
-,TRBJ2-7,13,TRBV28,CASSGRTGYEQYF
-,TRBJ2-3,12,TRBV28,CASSFRRYTQYF
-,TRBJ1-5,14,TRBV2,CASGDRLHNQPQHF
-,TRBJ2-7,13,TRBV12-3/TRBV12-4,CASSFEPKYEQYF
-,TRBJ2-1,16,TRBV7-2,CASSLVGTSSYNEQFF
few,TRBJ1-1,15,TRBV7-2,CASSLDPGGTTEAFF
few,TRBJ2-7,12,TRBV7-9,CASSFGLAGIDF
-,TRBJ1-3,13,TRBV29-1,CSAVQGVGNTIYF
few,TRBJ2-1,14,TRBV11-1,CASRGGQGPNEQFF
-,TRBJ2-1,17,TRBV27,CASSRGLNGGGSVEQFF